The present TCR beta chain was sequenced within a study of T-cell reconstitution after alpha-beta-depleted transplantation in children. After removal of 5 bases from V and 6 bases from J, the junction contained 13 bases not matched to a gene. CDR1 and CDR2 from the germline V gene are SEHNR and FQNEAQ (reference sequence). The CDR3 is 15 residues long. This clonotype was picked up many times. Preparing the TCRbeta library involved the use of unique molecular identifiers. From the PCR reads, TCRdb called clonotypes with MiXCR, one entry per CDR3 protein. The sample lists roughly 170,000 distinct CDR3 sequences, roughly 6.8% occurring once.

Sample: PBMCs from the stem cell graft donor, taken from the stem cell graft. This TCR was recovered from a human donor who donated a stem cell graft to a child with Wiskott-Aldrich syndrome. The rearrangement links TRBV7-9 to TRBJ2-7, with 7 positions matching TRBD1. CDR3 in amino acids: CASSPRNRGSFEQYF. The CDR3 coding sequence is TGTGCCAGCAGCCCACGGAACAGGGGTAGTTTCGAGCAGTACTTC.